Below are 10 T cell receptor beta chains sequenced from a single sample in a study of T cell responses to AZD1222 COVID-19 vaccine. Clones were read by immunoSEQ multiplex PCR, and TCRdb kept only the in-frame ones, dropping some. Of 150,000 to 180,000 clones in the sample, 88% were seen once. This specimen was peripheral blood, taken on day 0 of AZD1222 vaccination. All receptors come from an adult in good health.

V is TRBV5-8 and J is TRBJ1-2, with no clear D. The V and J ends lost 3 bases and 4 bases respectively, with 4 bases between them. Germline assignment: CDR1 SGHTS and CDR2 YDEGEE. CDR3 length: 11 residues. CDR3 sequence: CASSWAYGYTF. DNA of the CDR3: TGTGCCAGCAGCTGGGCCTATGGCTACACCTTC.

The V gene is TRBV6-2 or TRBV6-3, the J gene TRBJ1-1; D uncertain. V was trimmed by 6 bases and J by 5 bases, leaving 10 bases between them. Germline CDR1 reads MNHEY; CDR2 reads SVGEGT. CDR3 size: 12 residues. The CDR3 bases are TGTGCCAGCAGCATTTTGGCGACTGAAGCTTTCTTT. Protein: CASSILATEAFF.

The CDR3 sequence is CASSRRVPGRGNTEAFF. In DNA form, the CDR3 reads TGTGCCAGCAGCCGGAGGGTGCCTGGGCGGGGGAACACTGAAGCTTTCTTT. This chain uses TRBV5-4 with TRBJ1-1, with unresolved D. The V gene's germline CDR1 is SGHNT and CDR2 YYREEE (reference sequence). Trimming stripped 4 bases from V and 1 base from J, with 20 bases between. This CDR3 is 17 amino acids long.

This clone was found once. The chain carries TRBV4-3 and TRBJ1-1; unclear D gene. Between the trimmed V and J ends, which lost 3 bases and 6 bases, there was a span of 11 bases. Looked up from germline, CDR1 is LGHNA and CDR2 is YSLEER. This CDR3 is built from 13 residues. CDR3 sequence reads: CASSQGLVSEAFF. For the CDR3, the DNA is TGCGCCAGCAGCCAGGGTCTCGTATCTGAAGCTTTCTTT.

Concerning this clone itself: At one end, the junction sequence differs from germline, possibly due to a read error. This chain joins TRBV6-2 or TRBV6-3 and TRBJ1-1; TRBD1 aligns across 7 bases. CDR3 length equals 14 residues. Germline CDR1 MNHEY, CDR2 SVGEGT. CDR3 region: CASSPTGMNIEAFF. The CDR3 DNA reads TGTGCCAGCAGTCCGACAGGGATGAACATTGAAGCTTTCTTT.

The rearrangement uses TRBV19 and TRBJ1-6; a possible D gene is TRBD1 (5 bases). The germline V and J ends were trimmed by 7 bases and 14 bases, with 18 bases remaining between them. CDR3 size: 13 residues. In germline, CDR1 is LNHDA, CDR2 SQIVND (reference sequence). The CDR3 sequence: CASKAGAGRALHF. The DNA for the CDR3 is TGTGCCAGTAAGGCCGGGGCGGGGAGGGCCCTCCACTTT.

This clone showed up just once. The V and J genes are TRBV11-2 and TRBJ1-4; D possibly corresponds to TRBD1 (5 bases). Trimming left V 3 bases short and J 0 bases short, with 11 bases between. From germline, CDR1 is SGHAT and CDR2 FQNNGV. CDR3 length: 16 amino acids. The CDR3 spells CASSFAGLATNEKLFF. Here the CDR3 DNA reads TGTGCCAGCAGCTTTGCGGGGCTTGCAACTAATGAAAAACTGTTTTTT.

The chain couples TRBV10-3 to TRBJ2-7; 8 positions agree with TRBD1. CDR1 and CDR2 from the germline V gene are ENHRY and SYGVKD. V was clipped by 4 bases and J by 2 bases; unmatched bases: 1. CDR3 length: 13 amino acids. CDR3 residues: CAISGQGTYEQYF. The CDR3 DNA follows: TGTGCCATCAGTGGACAGGGGACCTACGAGCAGTACTTC.

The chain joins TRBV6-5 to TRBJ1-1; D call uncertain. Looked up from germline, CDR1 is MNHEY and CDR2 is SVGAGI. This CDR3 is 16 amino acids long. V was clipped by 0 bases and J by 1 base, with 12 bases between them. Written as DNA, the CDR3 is TGTGCCAGCAGTTACTCAATCGCCAGTCCGAACACTGAAGCTTTCTTT. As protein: CASSYSIASPNTEAFF.

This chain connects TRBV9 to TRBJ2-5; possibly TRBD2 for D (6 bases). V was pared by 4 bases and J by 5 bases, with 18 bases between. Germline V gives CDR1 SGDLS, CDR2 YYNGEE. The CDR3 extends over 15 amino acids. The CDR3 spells CASSRSGGGMETQYF. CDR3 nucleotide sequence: TGTGCCAGCAGCCGTAGCGGTGGGGGGATGGAGACCCAGTACTTC.